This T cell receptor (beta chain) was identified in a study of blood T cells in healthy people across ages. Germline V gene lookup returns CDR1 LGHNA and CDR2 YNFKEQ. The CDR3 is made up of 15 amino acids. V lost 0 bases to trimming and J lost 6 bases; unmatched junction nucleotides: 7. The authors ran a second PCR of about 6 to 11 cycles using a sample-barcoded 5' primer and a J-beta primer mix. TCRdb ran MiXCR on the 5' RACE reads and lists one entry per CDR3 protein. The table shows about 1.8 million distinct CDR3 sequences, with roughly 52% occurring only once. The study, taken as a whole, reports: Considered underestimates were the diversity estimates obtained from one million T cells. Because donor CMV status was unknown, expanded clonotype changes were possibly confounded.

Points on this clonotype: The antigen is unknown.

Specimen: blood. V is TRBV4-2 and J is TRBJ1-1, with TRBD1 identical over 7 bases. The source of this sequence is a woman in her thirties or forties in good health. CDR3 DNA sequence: TGTGCCAGCAGCCAAGATTCTGGGGACAGACCTGAAGCTTTCTTT. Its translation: CASSQDSGDRPEAFF.